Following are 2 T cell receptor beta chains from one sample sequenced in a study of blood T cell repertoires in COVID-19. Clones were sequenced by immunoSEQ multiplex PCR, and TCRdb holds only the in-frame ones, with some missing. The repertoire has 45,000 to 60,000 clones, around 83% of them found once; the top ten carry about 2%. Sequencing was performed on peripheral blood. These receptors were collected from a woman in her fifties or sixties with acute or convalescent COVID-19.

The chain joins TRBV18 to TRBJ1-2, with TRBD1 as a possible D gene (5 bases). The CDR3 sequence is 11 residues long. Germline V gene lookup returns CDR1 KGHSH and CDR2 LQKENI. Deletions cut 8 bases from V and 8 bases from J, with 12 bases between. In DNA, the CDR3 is TGTGCCAGCCGTGGGGGGATCGGCTACACCTTC. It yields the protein CASRGGIGYTF.

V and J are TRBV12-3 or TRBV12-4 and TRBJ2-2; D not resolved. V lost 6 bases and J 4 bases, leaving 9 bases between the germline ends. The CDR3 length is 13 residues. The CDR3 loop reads CASRTYATGELFF. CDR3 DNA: TGTGCCAGCAGAACCTACGCCACCGGGGAGCTGTTTTTT.